The TCR beta chain under discussion was sequenced for a study of blood T cell repertoires in COVID-19. The germline V gene has CDR1 SGHAT and CDR2 FQNNGV. The length of the CDR3 is 19 residues. V dropped 4 bases and J dropped 0; count of bases not matched to a gene: 8. This clone has a single count. Assay: immunoSEQ multiplex PCR; the TCRdb copy retains only in-frame clones and omits some. The sample lists 200,000 to 250,000 clones, 84% seen once, with 5.5% to 7.5% in the top ten. Two negative PCRs, clearance, or symptom resolution were required of recovered Cohort 3 donors. The receptor was isolated from a woman in her thirties or forties who had recovered from COVID-19. Sequences were obtained from PBMCs or T cells enriched from blood (not recorded which). The rearrangement uses TRBV11-2 and TRBJ2-3, with 15 bases fitting TRBD2. The CDR3 coding sequence is TGTGCCAGCAGCTACAGGACTAGCGGGAGGGTTTCTAGCACAGATACGCAGTATTTT. The encoded protein is CASSYRTSGRVSSTDTQYF.